This entry lists 23 T cell receptor beta chains sequenced from one sample in a study of blood T cell repertoires in COVID-19. TCRdb's copy holds only in-frame clones and misses some; the assay was immunoSEQ multiplex PCR. Seen here are tens of thousands of clones, about 80% observed once, and the top ten hold over 8.5%. Sequences were obtained from peripheral blood. The receptors were sampled from a man in his fifties or sixties with acute or convalescent COVID-19.

This clone was found once. This sequence joins TRBV27 and TRBJ1-1; D unclear. Germline assignment: CDR1 MNHEY and CDR2 SMNVEV (reference sequence). The CDR3 consists of 13 residues. V shed 1 base and J shed 4 bases, with 7 bases lying between them. The CDR3 sequence is CASSLYRGTEAFF. DNA of the CDR3: TGTGCCAGCAGTTTATATCGGGGCACTGAAGCTTTCTTT.

This chain's CDR3 is CASSVEGGAATIYF. CDR3 coding DNA: TGTGCCAGCAGCGTAGAAGGGGGCGCGGCCACCATATATTTT. The chain recombines TRBV9 with TRBJ1-3; 7 nucleotides match TRBD1. The length of the CDR3 is 14 residues. CDR1 and CDR2 from the germline V gene are SGDLS and YYNGEE. V was clipped by 0 bases and J by 9 bases; unmatched bases: 6.

The rearrangement links TRBV4-2 to TRBJ1-2; 9 positions agree with TRBD1. J lost 7 bases, V lost 3 bases, and 9 bases had no gene match. Germline CDR1 is LGHNA and CDR2 is YNFKEQ. The CDR3 consists of 15 residues. As DNA, the CDR3 is TGTGCCAGCAGCCAGGTTCCCCGGGACAGGGCTGGCTACACCTTC. Its translation: CASSQVPRDRAGYTF.

This clone was observed a single time. This chain connects TRBV27 to TRBJ1-6; TRBD1 might be the D (6 bases). V was trimmed by 5 bases and J by 10 bases, leaving 12 bases between them. This CDR3 region has 13 residues. Germline CDR1 and CDR2: MNHEY and SMNVEV (reference sequence). The CDR3 DNA sequence: TGTGCCAGCAGTAGGGGGATTGGGTCACCCCTCCACTTT. This codes for CASSRGIGSPLHF.

The rearrangement uses TRBV9 and TRBJ2-3; the match to TRBD1 covers 10 bases. The trim removed 0 bases at V and 3 bases at J, leaving 10 bases unmatched. The germline gives CDR1 SGDLS, CDR2 YYNGEE. This CDR3 is built from 18 residues. The CDR3 DNA reads as TGTGCCAGCAGCGTAGTGCCGACAGGGGGCCTGGGAACAGATACGCAGTATTTT. It yields the protein CASSVVPTGGLGTDTQYF.

This clone was detected only a few times. The chain carries TRBV4-2 and TRBJ2-7, with unresolved D. Trimming pared 0 bases from V and 6 bases from J, leaving 15 bases between. This CDR3 region has 15 residues. Germline values: CDR1 LGHNA, CDR2 YNFKEQ. DNA of the CDR3: TGTGCCAGCAGCCAAGATATAGGCGGAGCCTCCGAGCAGTACTTC. It codes for CASSQDIGGASEQYF.

CDR3 sequence reads: CASSESRGIATNEKLFF. The CDR3 bases are TGTGCCAGCAGCGAATCCAGGGGGATTGCAACTAATGAAAAACTGTTTTTT. The gene calls are TRBV6-2 or TRBV6-3 and TRBJ1-4, with 7 bases matching TRBD1. The CDR3 is 17 residues long. The J segment lost 0 bases and the V segment lost 6 bases, leaving 10 bases of the junction unmatched. CDR1 and CDR2 from the germline V gene are MNHEY and SVGEGT.

CDR3 loop: CASSPGQGVNEQFF. CDR3 DNA: TGTGCCAGCAGCCCGGGACAGGGGGTCAATGAGCAGTTCTTC. The chain is built from TRBV7-3 and TRBJ2-1, with 11 bases matching TRBD1. The CDR3 covers 14 residues. Germline CDR1 reads SGHTA; CDR2 reads FQGTGA. The V gene end was trimmed by 5 bases and the J gene end by 6 bases; junction bases not matched to a gene: 3. Full variable domain (outside the CDR3, taken from reference TRBV7-3 and TRBJ2-1): GAGVSQTPSNKVTEKGKYVELRCDPISGHTALYWYRQSLGQGPEFLIYFQGTGAADDSGLPNDRFFAVRPEGSVSTLKIQRTERGDSAVYLCASSPGQGVNEQFFGPGTRLTVL.

The chain is built from TRBV9 and TRBJ2-1; TRBD2 aligns across 8 bases. Germline values: CDR1 SGDLS, CDR2 YYNGEE. The CDR3 contains 20 residues. V shed 4 bases and J 0 bases; nucleotides not matched to a gene: 18. The CDR3 coding sequence is TGTGCCAGCAGCCCACCGCGGGCTAGCGGGCAGGTAGGCTCCTACAATGAGCAGTTCTTC. Translated, it gives CASSPPRASGQVGSYNEQFF.

The V gene is TRBV6-2 or TRBV6-3, the J gene TRBJ2-3, with D maybe TRBD2 (6 bases). The length of the CDR3 is 16 residues. Germline CDR1 and CDR2: MNHEY and SVGEGT. V was trimmed by 2 bases and J by 0 bases, leaving 12 bases between them. The CDR3 coding sequence is TGTGCCAGCAGTTACCCACGGGGGACTAGCACAGATACGCAGTATTTT. It yields the protein CASSYPRGTSTDTQYF.

The gene calls are TRBV4-3 and TRBJ2-1; 13 positions match TRBD2. Looked up from germline, CDR1 is LGHNA and CDR2 is YSLEER. The ends lost 3 bases at V and 1 base at J; junction bases unmatched: 12. The CDR3 loop spans 20 amino acids. CDR3 nucleotides: TGCGCCAGCAGCCACCGACTAGCGGGGGGCCTGACCAGATCCTACAATGAGCAGTTCTTC. Residues: CASSHRLAGGLTRSYNEQFF.

The chain joins TRBV15 to TRBJ2-3; a possible D gene is TRBD2 (7 bases). CDR3 length: 16 residues. Germline CDR1 and CDR2: LNHNV and YYDKDF (reference sequence). The ends were cut back, 3 bases at V and 6 bases at J, with 19 bases in the middle. CDR3 coding DNA: TGTGCCACCAGCAGTCTATCTGGGGGGGGCTCGGATACGCAGTATTTT. Its protein product is CATSSLSGGGSDTQYF.

The gene calls are TRBV27 and TRBJ2-3, with 7 nucleotides matching TRBD2. CDR3 length: 14 residues. The J segment lost 1 base and the V segment lost 8 bases, leaving 6 bases of the junction unmatched. The V gene's germline CDR1 is MNHEY and CDR2 SMNVEV (reference sequence). The CDR3 region is CASHPTSRTDTQYF. CDR3 DNA sequence: TGTGCCAGCCACCCGACTAGCCGCACAGATACGCAGTATTTT.

The CDR3 loop reads CASSDSMTGDGYTF. CDR3 nucleotide sequence: TGTGCCAGCAGTGACTCGATGACAGGGGACGGCTACACCTTC. The chain is built from TRBV6-4 and TRBJ1-2, with 8 bases aligning to TRBD1. Trimming at V came to 0 bases and at J to 8 bases, leaving 5 bases not matched to a gene. The length of the CDR3 is 14 residues. CDR1 is MRHNA and CDR2 is SNTAGT in the germline V gene.

The rearrangement joins TRBV19 to TRBJ2-1; 7 nucleotides align to TRBD2. V lost 3 bases and J lost 9; bases outside the gene matches: 17. The germline V gene has CDR1 LNHDA and CDR2 SQIVND (reference sequence). The CDR3 contains 17 residues. This chain's CDR3 is CASSIVGGGLGHGEQFF. Written as DNA, the CDR3 is TGTGCCAGTAGTATTGTGGGGGGAGGGTTAGGGCATGGTGAGCAGTTCTTC.

The V call is TRBV25-1, the J call TRBJ2-1; 9 bases fit TRBD2. With 4 bases clipped from V and 14 bases from J, the junction kept 9 bases outside the gene matches. This CDR3 spans 13 amino acids. The germline V gene encodes CDR1 MGHDK and CDR2 SYGVNS. The CDR3 reads CASSVGGRALEFF. The CDR3 DNA sequence: TGTGCCAGCAGTGTTGGCGGGAGGGCTCTAGAGTTCTTC.

This clone showed up just a few times. The chain couples TRBV5-8 to TRBJ1-4; 8 nucleotides agree with TRBD1. CDR1 and CDR2 (germline): SGHTS, YDEGEE. This CDR3 contains 15 residues. With V trimmed by 4 bases and J by 6 bases, 8 bases remained unmatched. The chain's CDR3 is CASSVRGQADEKLFF. The DNA of the CDR3 is TGTGCCAGCAGCGTCCGGGGACAGGCTGATGAAAAACTGTTTTTT.

The genes are TRBV4-1 and TRBJ2-7, with TRBD1 as a possible D gene (7 bases). Germline V gene lookup returns CDR1 MGHRA and CDR2 YSYEKL. The V end was cut by 0 bases, the J end by 3 bases, with 12 bases between. This CDR3 comprises 15 residues. This CDR3 reads CASSQEQGGIYEQYF. The CDR3 region has the DNA TGCGCCAGCAGCCAAGAGCAGGGGGGCATCTACGAGCAGTACTTC.

The rearrangement uses TRBV3-1 (or the pseudogene TRBV3-2) and TRBJ2-1; 9 nucleotides align to TRBD2. Trimming took 1 base from V and 10 from J; bases not matched to a gene: 8. The CDR3 is 15 amino acids. Germline values: CDR1 LGHDT, CDR2 YNNKEL (reference sequence). In DNA, the CDR3 is TGTGCCAGCAGCCAAGTAGCGGGGGCCTTTGGCGAGCAGTTCTTC. Encoded protein: CASSQVAGAFGEQFF.

The gene calls are TRBV29-1 and TRBJ1-2, with D unresolved. This CDR3 is 11 amino acids long. V was cut by 4 bases and J by 5 bases, with 8 bases left in between. Germline CDR1 reads SQVTM; CDR2 reads ANQGSEA. CDR3 nucleotides: TGCAGCGTTGTTTGGCAGTATGGCTACACCTTC. It specifies CSVVWQYGYTF.

The CDR3 DNA is TGTGCCAGCAGTCAAGGGACTGATACCACCGGGGAGCTGTTTTTT. This codes for CASSQGTDTTGELFF. This chain connects TRBV2 to TRBJ2-2; possible D gene TRBD2, 6 bases. The CDR3 consists of 15 residues. V lost 5 bases and J 4 bases, leaving 14 bases between the germline ends. CDR1 is SNHLY, CDR2 FYNNEI, per germline. The variable domain in full, completed from reference TRBV2 and TRBJ2-2, reads EPEVTQTPSHQVTQMGQEVILRCVPISNHLYFYWYRQILGQKVEFLVSFYNNEISEKSEIFDDQFSVERPDGSNFTLKIRSTKLEDSAMYFCASSQGTDTTGELFFGEGSRLTVL.

The chain is built from TRBV19 and TRBJ2-1, with D tentatively TRBD1 (6 bases). The CDR3 loop spans 18 amino acids. V lost 3 bases, J lost 3 bases, and 21 bases lay in between. CDR1 is LNHDA, CDR2 SQIVND, per germline (reference sequence). The CDR3 DNA reads as TGTGCCAGTAGTATCCCACAAAGGCTAGTAGGGGGCTACAATGAGCAGTTCTTC. Translating gives CASSIPQRLVGGYNEQFF.

The rearrangement links TRBV25-1 to TRBJ1-5; D is ambiguous. Germline-derived CDR1 and CDR2 are MGHDK and SYGVNS. The CDR3 spans 13 residues. V dropped 4 bases and J dropped 6 bases, with 10 bases sitting between them. The DNA of the CDR3 is TGTGCCAGCAGTGGAGGGAGCGGTCAGCCCCAGCATTTT. It yields the protein CASSGGSGQPQHF. The complete variable domain, with remaining parts taken from reference TRBV25-1 and TRBJ1-5, reads EADIYQTPRYLVIGTGKKITLECSQTMGHDKMYWYQQDPGMELHLIHYSYGVNSTEKGDLSSESTVSRIRTEHFPLTLESARPSHTSQYLCASSGGSGQPQHFGDGTRLSIL.